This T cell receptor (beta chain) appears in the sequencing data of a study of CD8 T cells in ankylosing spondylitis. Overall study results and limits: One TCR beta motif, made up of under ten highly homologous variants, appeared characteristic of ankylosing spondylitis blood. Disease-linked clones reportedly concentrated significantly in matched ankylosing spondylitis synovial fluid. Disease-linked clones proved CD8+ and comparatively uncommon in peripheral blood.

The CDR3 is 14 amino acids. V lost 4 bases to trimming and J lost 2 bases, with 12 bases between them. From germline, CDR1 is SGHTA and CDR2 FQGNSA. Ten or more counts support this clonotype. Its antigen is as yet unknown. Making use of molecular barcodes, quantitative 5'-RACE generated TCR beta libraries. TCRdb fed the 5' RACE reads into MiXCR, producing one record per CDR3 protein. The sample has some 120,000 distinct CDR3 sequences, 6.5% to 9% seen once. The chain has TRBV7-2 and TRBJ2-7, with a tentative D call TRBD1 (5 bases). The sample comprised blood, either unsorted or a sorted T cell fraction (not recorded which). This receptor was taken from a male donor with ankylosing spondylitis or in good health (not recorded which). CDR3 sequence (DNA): TGTGCCAGCAGCTCTGATCCGGACACCTACGAGCAGTACTTC. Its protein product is CASSSDPDTYEQYF.